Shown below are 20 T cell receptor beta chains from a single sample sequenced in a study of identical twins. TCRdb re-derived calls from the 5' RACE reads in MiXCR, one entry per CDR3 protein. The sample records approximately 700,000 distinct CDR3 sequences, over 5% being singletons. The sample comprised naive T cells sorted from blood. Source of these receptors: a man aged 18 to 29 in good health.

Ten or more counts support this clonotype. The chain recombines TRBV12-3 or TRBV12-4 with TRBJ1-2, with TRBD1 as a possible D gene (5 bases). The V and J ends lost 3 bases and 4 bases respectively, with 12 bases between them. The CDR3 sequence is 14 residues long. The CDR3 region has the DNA TGTGCCAGCAGTTTCCTGGGGCAGGGCTATGGCTACACCTTC. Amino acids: CASSFLGQGYGYTF.

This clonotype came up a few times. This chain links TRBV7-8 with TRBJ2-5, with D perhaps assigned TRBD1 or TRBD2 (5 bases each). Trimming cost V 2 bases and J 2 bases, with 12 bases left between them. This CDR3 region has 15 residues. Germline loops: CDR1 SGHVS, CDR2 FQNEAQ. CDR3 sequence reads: CASSLPGRSQETQYF. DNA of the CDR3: TGTGCCAGCAGCTTACCGGGACGGTCGCAAGAGACCCAGTACTTC.

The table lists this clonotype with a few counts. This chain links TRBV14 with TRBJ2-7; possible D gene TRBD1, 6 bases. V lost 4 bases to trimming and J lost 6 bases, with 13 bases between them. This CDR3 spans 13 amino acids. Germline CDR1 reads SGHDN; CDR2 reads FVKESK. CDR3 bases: TGTGCCAGCAGCCCAAGACAGGTTGGCGAGCAGTACGTC. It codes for CASSPRQVGEQYV.

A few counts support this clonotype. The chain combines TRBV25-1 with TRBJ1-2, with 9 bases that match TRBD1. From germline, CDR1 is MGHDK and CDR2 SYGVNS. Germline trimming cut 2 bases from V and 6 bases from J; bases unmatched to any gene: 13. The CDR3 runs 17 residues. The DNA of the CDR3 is TGTGCCAGCAGTGAAGCTCTTACAGGGGGCGGGGAAGATGGCTACACCTTC. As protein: CASSEALTGGGEDGYTF.

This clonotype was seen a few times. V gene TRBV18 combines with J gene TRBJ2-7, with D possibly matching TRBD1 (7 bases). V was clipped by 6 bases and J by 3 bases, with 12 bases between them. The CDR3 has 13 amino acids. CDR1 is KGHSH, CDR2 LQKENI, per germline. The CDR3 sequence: CASSRDSGYEQYV. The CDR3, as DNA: TGTGCCAGCTCGCGGGACAGCGGCTACGAGCAGTACGTC.

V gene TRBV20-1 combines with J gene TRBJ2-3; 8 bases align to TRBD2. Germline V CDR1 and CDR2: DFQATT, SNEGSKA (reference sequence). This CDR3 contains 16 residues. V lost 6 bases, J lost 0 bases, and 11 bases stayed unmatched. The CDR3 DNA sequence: TGCAGTGCCAGGACTAGCAGACCTTCTAGCACAGATACGCAGTATTTT. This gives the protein CSARTSRPSSTDTQYF.

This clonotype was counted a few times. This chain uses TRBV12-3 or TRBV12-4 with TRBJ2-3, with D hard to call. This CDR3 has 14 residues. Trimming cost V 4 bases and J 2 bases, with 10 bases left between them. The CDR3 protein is CASSSYQVTDTQYF. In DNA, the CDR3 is TGTGCCAGCAGTTCGTACCAAGTCACAGATACGCAGTATTTT.

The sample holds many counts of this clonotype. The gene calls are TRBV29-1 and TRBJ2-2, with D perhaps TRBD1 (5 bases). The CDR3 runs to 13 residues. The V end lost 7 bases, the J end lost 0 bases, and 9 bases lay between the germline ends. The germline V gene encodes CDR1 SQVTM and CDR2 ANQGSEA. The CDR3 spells CSAQGTNTGELFF. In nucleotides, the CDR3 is TGCAGCGCTCAGGGAACGAACACCGGGGAGCTGTTTTTT.

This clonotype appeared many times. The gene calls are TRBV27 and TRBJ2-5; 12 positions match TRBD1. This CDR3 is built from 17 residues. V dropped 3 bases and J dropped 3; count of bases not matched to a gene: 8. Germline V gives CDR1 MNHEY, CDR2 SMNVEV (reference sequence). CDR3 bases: TGTGCCAGCAGTTTTTTGGGGACAGGGGGCGAAGAAGAGACCCAGTACTTC. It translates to CASSFLGTGGEEETQYF.

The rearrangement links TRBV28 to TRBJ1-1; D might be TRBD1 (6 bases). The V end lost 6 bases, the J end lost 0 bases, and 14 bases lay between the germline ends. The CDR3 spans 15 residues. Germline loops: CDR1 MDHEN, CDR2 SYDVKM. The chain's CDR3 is CASREWGDMNTEAFF. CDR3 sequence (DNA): TGTGCCAGCAGAGAATGGGGGGACATGAACACTGAAGCTTTCTTT. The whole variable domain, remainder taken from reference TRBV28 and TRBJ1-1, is DVKVTQSSRYLVKRTGEKVFLECVQDMDHENMFWYRQDPGLGLRLIYFSYDVKMKEKGDIPEGYSVSREKKERFSLILESASTNQTSMYLCASREWGDMNTEAFFGQGTRLTVV.

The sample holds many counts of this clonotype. CDR3 sequence reads: CSSKSGNRNEQFF. CDR3 sequence (DNA): TGCAGTTCCAAAAGCGGGAATAGGAATGAGCAGTTCTTC. The chain recombines TRBV20-1 with TRBJ2-1, with 7 bases that match TRBD2. Germline V gene data show CDR1 as DFQATT and CDR2 as SNEGSKA (reference sequence). There are 13 residues in the CDR3. J lost 7 bases, V lost 8 bases, and 11 bases had no gene match.

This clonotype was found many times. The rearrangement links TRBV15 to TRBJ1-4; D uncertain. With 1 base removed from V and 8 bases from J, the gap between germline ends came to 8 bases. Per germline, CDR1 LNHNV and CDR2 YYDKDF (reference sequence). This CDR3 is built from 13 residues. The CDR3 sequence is CATSRGESEKLFF. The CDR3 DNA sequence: TGTGCCACCAGCAGAGGCGAAAGCGAAAAACTGTTTTTT.

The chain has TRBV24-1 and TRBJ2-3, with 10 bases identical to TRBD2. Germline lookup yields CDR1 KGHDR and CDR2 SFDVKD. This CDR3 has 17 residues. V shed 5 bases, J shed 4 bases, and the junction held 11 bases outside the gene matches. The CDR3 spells CATSGPLLAGDADTQYF. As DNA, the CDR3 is TGTGCCACCAGTGGTCCCCTCCTAGCGGGAGACGCAGATACGCAGTATTTT.

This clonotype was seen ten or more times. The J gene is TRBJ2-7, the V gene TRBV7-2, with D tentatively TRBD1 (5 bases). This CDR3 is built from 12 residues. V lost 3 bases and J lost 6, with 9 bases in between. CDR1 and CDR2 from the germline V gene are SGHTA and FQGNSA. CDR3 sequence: CASSFLTAEQYF. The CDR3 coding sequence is TGTGCCAGCAGCTTCCTGACAGCCGAGCAGTACTTC.

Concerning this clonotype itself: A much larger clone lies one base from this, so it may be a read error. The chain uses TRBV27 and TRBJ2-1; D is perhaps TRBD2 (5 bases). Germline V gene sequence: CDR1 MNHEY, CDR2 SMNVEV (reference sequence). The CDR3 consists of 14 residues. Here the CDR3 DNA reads TGTGCCAGCAGTTGGAGGCCCAATGTCGATGAGCAGTTGTTC. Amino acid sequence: CASSWRPNVDEQLF.

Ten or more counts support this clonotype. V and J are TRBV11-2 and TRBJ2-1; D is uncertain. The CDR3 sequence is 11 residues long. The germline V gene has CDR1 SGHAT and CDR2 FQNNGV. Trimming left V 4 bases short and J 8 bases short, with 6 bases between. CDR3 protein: CASSSEYEQFF. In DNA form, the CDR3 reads TGTGCCAGCAGCTCCGAATATGAGCAGTTCTTC.

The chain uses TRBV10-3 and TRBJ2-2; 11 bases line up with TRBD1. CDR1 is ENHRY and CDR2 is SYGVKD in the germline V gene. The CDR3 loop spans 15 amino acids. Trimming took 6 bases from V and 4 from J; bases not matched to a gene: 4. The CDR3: CAIRRTGGRTGELFF. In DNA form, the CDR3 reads TGTGCCATCAGGCGGACAGGGGGCCGCACCGGGGAGCTGTTTTTT.

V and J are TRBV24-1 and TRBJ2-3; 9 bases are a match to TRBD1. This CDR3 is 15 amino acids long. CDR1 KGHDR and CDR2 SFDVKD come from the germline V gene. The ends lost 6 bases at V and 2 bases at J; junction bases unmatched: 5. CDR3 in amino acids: CATSSGQGFTDTQYF. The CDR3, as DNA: TGTGCCACCAGTTCGGGACAGGGATTCACAGATACGCAGTATTTT.

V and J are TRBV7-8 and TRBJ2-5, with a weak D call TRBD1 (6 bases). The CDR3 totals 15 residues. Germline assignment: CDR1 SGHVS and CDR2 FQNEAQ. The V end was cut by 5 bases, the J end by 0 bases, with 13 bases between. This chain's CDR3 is CASSNLRTDQETQYF. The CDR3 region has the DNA TGTGCCAGCAGCAATTTACGGACAGACCAAGAGACCCAGTACTTC.

The CDR3 spells CAISEQEGTNEKLFF. The DNA of the CDR3 is TGTGCCATCAGTGAGCAGGAGGGGACTAATGAAAAACTGTTTTTT. The genes are TRBV10-3 and TRBJ1-4; perhaps TRBD1 as D (5 bases). Germline V CDR1 and CDR2: ENHRY, SYGVKD. Trimming shortened V by 2 bases and J by 2 bases, and 9 bases separated the two germline ends. This CDR3 is built from 15 residues.